The 29 T cell receptor beta chains reported below all come from one sample, sequenced in a study of Ad26.COV2.S vaccination and SARS-CoV-2 variants. The data were produced by immunoSEQ multiplex PCR, yet TCRdb's version contains in-frame clones alone and is incomplete. The repertoire holds around 250,000 clones, approximately 88% seen once, with 2.9% in the top ten. Treatment denoted: some 20 received Ad26.COV2.S at low or high dose, single or two shots; several received placebo; per-sample allocation not given. At day 63 after the first vaccine or placebo injection, samples were drawn. Sequenced material: peripheral blood, taken in a trial of Ad26.COV2.S vaccine versus placebo. The receptors derive from a person between 18 and 60 years old who received the Ad26.COV2.S COVID-19 vaccine or a placebo.

The rearrangement links TRBV5-5 to TRBJ1-2; D possibly corresponds to TRBD1 (5 bases). V was shortened by 4 bases and J by 5 bases, with 15 bases between the two germline ends. CDR3 length: 14 amino acids. Germline CDR1 reads SGHKS; CDR2 reads YYEKEE (reference sequence). This CDR3 reads CASSPRPGTYGYTF. The CDR3 DNA is TGTGCCAGCAGCCCCCGGCCAGGGACGTATGGCTACACCTTC.

The CDR3 spells CASSFQGAVGYTF. CDR3 sequence (DNA): TGTGCCAGCAGCTTCCAGGGGGCGGTTGGCTACACCTTC. This sequence joins TRBV7-2 and TRBJ1-2; 8 bases agree with TRBD1. The CDR3 totals 13 residues. The V and J ends lost 3 bases and 7 bases, in that order; junction bases with no gene match: 4. Germline lookup yields CDR1 SGHTA and CDR2 FQGNSA.

This sequence joins TRBV4-2 and TRBJ2-6; 8 bases are a match to TRBD1. This CDR3 contains 17 residues. The V gene end was trimmed by 4 bases and the J gene end by 0 bases; junction bases not matched to a gene: 5. The germline V gene has CDR1 LGHNA and CDR2 YNFKEQ. CDR3 sequence: CASSPTGVNSGANVLTF. CDR3 sequence (DNA): TGTGCCAGCAGCCCGACAGGGGTGAACTCTGGGGCCAACGTCCTGACTTTC.

The V call is TRBV30, the J call TRBJ1-1; D is uncertain. The CDR3 consists of 15 residues. Germline-derived CDR1 and CDR2 are GTSNPN and SVGIG (reference sequence). V lost 4 bases and J 0 bases, leaving 15 bases between the germline ends. CDR3 nucleotides: TGTGCCTGGACGGGTCAGGCATACGTGAACACTGAAGCTTTCTTT. Amino acids: CAWTGQAYVNTEAFF.

The chain is built from TRBV7-2 and TRBJ2-5, with TRBD2 identical over 7 bases. The trim removed 2 bases at V and 4 bases at J, leaving 10 bases unmatched. There are 16 residues in the CDR3. Germline assignment: CDR1 SGHTA and CDR2 FQGNSA. The CDR3 DNA reads TGTGCCAGCAGCTTATCTCAAGCGGGATTGGCAGAGACCCAGTACTTC. This gives the protein CASSLSQAGLAETQYF. Complete variable domain (other parts from reference TRBV7-2 and TRBJ2-5): GAGVSQSPSNKVTEKGKDVELRCDPISGHTALYWYRQSLGQGLEFLIYFQGNSAPDKSGLPSDRFSAERTGGSVSTLTIQRTQQEDSAVYLCASSLSQAGLAETQYFGPGTRLLVL.

This sequence joins TRBV4-1 and TRBJ2-4, with a possible D match to TRBD2 (6 bases). The CDR3 spans 15 residues. Germline assignment: CDR1 MGHRA and CDR2 YSYEKL. The ends were cut back, 0 bases at V and 8 bases at J, with 14 bases in the middle. The DNA for the CDR3 is TGCGCCAGCAGCCAAGATCCACAACTAGCTTACATTCAGTACTTC. As protein: CASSQDPQLAYIQYF.

This clone was detected only once. This chain uses TRBV4-1 with TRBJ2-2, with D possibly being TRBD1 (5 bases). The CDR3 is 14 amino acids. Between the trimmed V and J ends, which lost 4 bases and 5 bases, there was a span of 11 bases. CDR1 is MGHRA, CDR2 YSYEKL, per germline. The CDR3 protein is CASSRLSGTGELFF. In nucleotides, the CDR3 is TGCGCCAGCAGCCGCCTTTCAGGGACCGGGGAGCTGTTTTTT.

V and J are TRBV6-6 and TRBJ2-7; TRBD2 might be the D (6 bases). V lost 0 bases, J lost 6 bases, and 15 bases lay in between. Germline loops: CDR1 MNHNY, CDR2 SVGAGI (reference sequence). The CDR3 has 15 amino acids. This chain's CDR3 is CASSYSAEGKVEQYV. The DNA for the CDR3 is TGTGCCAGCAGTTACTCGGCGGAGGGGAAGGTCGAGCAGTACGTC.

The V call is TRBV4-1, the J call TRBJ1-4, with D uncertain. This CDR3 contains 15 residues. Trimming removed 3 bases at V and 5 bases at J, with 13 bases between. Germline-derived CDR1 and CDR2 are MGHRA and YSYEKL. The CDR3 loop reads CASSHLSDGNEKLFF. The CDR3 nucleotides read TGCGCCAGCAGCCATCTTTCGGACGGGAATGAAAAACTGTTTTTT.

This rearrangement joins TRBV6-1 to TRBJ2-1; 8 bases agree with TRBD2. CDR1 is MNHNS and CDR2 is SASEGT in the germline V gene. The CDR3 has 17 amino acids. The ends lost 2 bases at V and 7 bases at J; junction bases unmatched: 13. The CDR3 nucleotides are TGTGCCAGCAGTGAATCAGGAGCGGGGGTCCTGGGGAATGAGCAGTTCTTC. Protein: CASSESGAGVLGNEQFF.

The gene calls are TRBV15 and TRBJ1-5, with 7 bases matching TRBD1. V shed 2 bases and J 4 bases; nucleotides not matched to a gene: 2. Germline values: CDR1 LNHNV, CDR2 YYDKDF (reference sequence). This CDR3 has 14 amino acids. CDR3: CATSRQTGNQPQHF. The CDR3 DNA reads TGTGCCACCAGCAGACAGACAGGGAATCAGCCCCAGCATTTT.

The CDR3: CASSLEPGYEQYV. The DNA for the CDR3 is TGTGCCAGCAGCCTAGAACCGGGGTACGAGCAGTACGTC. The rearrangement uses TRBV7-3 and TRBJ2-7; a weak D match, TRBD2 (5 bases). Germline CDR1 SGHTA, CDR2 FQGTGA. With 5 bases removed from V and 4 bases from J, the gap between germline ends came to 12 bases. The CDR3 consists of 13 residues.

This chain connects TRBV7-2 to TRBJ1-6; D not certain. This CDR3 has 17 amino acids. Trimming took off 5 bases at V and 4 bases at J, with 18 bases between the two ends. Per the germline V gene, CDR1 is SGHTA and CDR2 is FQGNSA. Written as DNA, the CDR3 is TGTGCCAGCAGCCAAGAGACTTCCCCGGGATATAATTCACCCCTCCACTTT. Amino acids: CASSQETSPGYNSPLHF.

This chain uses TRBV7-9 with TRBJ1-3; no clear D gene. Between the trimmed V and J ends, which lost 1 base and 7 bases, there was a span of 5 bases. This CDR3 is 12 amino acids long. Per germline, CDR1 SEHNR and CDR2 FQNEAQ (reference sequence). CDR3 in DNA: TGTGCCAGCAGCTTAGGTGTTAACACCATATATTTT. This encodes CASSLGVNTIYF.

This chain joins TRBV4-2 and TRBJ2-7; no reliable D call. Germline assignment: CDR1 LGHNA and CDR2 YNFKEQ. The ends were cut back, 2 bases at V and 1 base at J, with 0 bases in the middle. The CDR3 covers 11 residues. The CDR3 sequence: CASSQSYEQYV. The CDR3 DNA sequence: TGTGCCAGCAGCCAATCCTACGAGCAGTACGTC.

This clone was seen only a few times. This chain connects TRBV25-1 to TRBJ1-5; maybe TRBD1 (5 bases). Germline V gene lookup returns CDR1 MGHDK and CDR2 SYGVNS. The CDR3 runs to 11 residues. The V end was cut by 6 bases, the J end by 11 bases, with 11 bases between. The CDR3 is CASRGELAQHF. CDR3 sequence (DNA): TGTGCCAGCAGGGGGGAATTAGCCCAGCATTTT.

The chain carries TRBV18 and TRBJ2-5; maybe TRBD2 (5 bases). Germline CDR1 reads KGHSH; CDR2 reads LQKENI. CDR3 length equals 13 residues. Trimming shortened V by 1 base and J by 2 bases, and 5 bases separated the two germline ends. CDR3 in amino acids: CASSPRRQETQYF. The CDR3 DNA sequence: TGTGCCAGCTCACCACGGAGGCAAGAGACCCAGTACTTC.

The chain employs TRBV4-1 and TRBJ1-2; 9 bases fit TRBD1. In germline, CDR1 is MGHRA, CDR2 YSYEKL. Trimming took 1 base from V and 2 from J; bases not matched to a gene: 5. The CDR3 contains 16 residues. CDR3 region: CASSQAGTGSNYGYTF. The CDR3 DNA is TGCGCCAGCAGCCAAGCGGGGACAGGGTCCAACTATGGCTACACCTTC.

This clone came up once. Other DNA sequences of this sample code for an identical CDR3. The V call is TRBV7-2, the J call TRBJ2-3; the D gene is possibly TRBD2 (5 bases). Per the germline V gene, CDR1 is SGHTA and CDR2 is FQGNSA. This CDR3 is built from 15 residues. V was trimmed by 1 base and J by 0 bases, leaving 8 bases between them. The DNA for the CDR3 is TGTGCCAGCAGCTTAGTTGGCGGGAGCACAGATACGCAGTATTTT. Protein: CASSLVGGSTDTQYF.

This clone was seen more than once but under ten times. The chain carries TRBV4-3 and TRBJ1-6, with 7 bases matching TRBD1. The germline V gene encodes CDR1 LGHNA and CDR2 YSLEER. Trimming removed 6 bases from V and 10 bases from J; junction bases left unmatched: 9. The CDR3 loop spans 14 amino acids. In DNA, the CDR3 is TGCGCCAGCAGACTCACAGGGGTAGGCTCACCCCTCCACTTT. Protein product: CASRLTGVGSPLHF.

The CDR3 reads CASSYTGQGDGYTF. CDR3 nucleotide sequence: TGTGCCAGCAGCTACACAGGACAAGGGGATGGCTACACCTTC. The rearrangement links TRBV9 to TRBJ1-2, with TRBD1 as a possible D gene (5 bases). The CDR3 totals 14 residues. Per germline, CDR1 SGDLS and CDR2 YYNGEE. V gave up 4 bases and J gave up 6 bases, with 16 bases separating them.

The chain combines TRBV6-2 or TRBV6-3 with TRBJ2-7; possibly TRBD1 for D (6 bases). The germline gives CDR1 MNHEY, CDR2 SVGEGT. The CDR3 has 15 residues. The V end lost 4 bases, the J end lost 3 bases, and 16 bases lay between the germline ends. In DNA, the CDR3 is TGTGCCAGCAGTTTGGGGGCTCGGGGAGTCTACGAGCAGTACTTC. Its translation is CASSLGARGVYEQYF.

CDR3 amino acids: CSVGRQGRDYEQYF. CDR3 coding DNA: TGCAGCGTTGGGCGACAGGGAAGAGACTACGAGCAGTACTTC. The J gene is TRBJ2-7, the V gene TRBV29-1; 7 bases match TRBD1. In germline, CDR1 is SQVTM, CDR2 ANQGSEA. The CDR3 covers 14 residues. V shed 4 bases, J shed 3 bases, and the junction held 9 bases outside the gene matches.

V is TRBV30 and J is TRBJ1-2; D not resolved. CDR3 size: 15 residues. Trimming removed 6 bases from V and 2 bases from J, with 19 bases in between. Germline CDR1 is GTSNPN and CDR2 is SVGIG (reference sequence). The CDR3 coding sequence is TGTGCCTGCGGTGTCAAGGCGGGCCCAAACTATGGCTACACCTTC. Protein product: CACGVKAGPNYGYTF.

The rearrangement links TRBV19 to TRBJ2-1; 14 nucleotides align to TRBD2. The CDR3 contains 20 residues. Germline trimming cut 8 bases from V and 0 bases from J; bases unmatched to any gene: 15. In germline, CDR1 is LNHDA, CDR2 SQIVND (reference sequence). In DNA, the CDR3 is TGTGCCAGTGCATACCCCGGGACTAGCGGGGGCCGCCACTCCTACAATGAGCAGTTCTTC. Translating it yields CASAYPGTSGGRHSYNEQFF.

This chain joins TRBV30 and TRBJ2-5; unclear D gene. Germline CDR1 is GTSNPN and CDR2 is SVGIG (reference sequence). Trimming took off 0 bases at V and 5 bases at J, with 10 bases between the two ends. The CDR3 is made up of 13 amino acids. For the CDR3, the DNA is TGTGCCTGGAGTGTCCGGATTCGGGAGACCCAGTACTTC. Amino acid sequence: CAWSVRIRETQYF.

V is TRBV4-2 and J is TRBJ1-2; a weak D match, TRBD1 (5 bases). The germline V gene has CDR1 LGHNA and CDR2 YNFKEQ. There are 14 residues in the CDR3. V was shortened by 0 bases and J by 7 bases, with 12 bases between the two germline ends. CDR3 coding DNA: TGTGCCAGCAGCCAAGATGGGGGTTTGGGTGGCTACACCTTC. Residues: CASSQDGGLGGYTF.

The J gene is TRBJ1-1, the V gene TRBV30, with D perhaps TRBD1 (6 bases). Per the germline V gene, CDR1 is GTSNPN and CDR2 is SVGIG (reference sequence). The length of the CDR3 is 13 residues. Deletions cut 3 bases from V and 1 base from J, with 9 bases between. The CDR3 protein is CAWSWTANTEAFF. As DNA, the CDR3 is TGTGCCTGGAGCTGGACAGCGAACACTGAAGCTTTCTTT.

This clone occurred once. The chain combines TRBV2 with TRBJ2-1, with D perhaps TRBD2 (7 bases). The CDR3 is made up of 15 amino acids. The V gene's germline CDR1 is SNHLY and CDR2 FYNNEI. Trimming removed 11 bases at V and 2 bases at J, with 19 bases between. The CDR3 reads CAGTGGGGPYNEQFF. CDR3 in DNA: TGTGCCGGAACTGGGGGCGGGGGACCCTACAATGAGCAGTTCTTC.